The 7 T cell receptor beta chains listed next were all sequenced from one sample in a study of CD8+CD57+ T cells in acquired aplastic anemia. Profiling of TCR beta VDJ combinations and CDR3 sequences used genomic DNA as template. TCRdb reprocessed the reads with MiXCR, giving one entry per CDR3 protein. Of 80,000 or so distinct CDR3 sequences listed, around 42% were seen once; the top ten hold approximately 62%. Sequenced: sorted CD4+, CD8+, or CD8+CD57+ T cells (not recorded which) from PBMCs. Receptor source: a human donor in good health, serving as a control.

This clonotype was counted only a few times. V is TRBV7-9 and J is TRBJ2-3; the D is unclear. Trimming removed 3 bases at V and 4 bases at J, with 5 bases between. This CDR3 has 12 amino acids. CDR1 is SEHNR and CDR2 is FQNEAQ in the germline V gene (reference sequence). The CDR3 region has the DNA TGTGCCAGCAGCTTTGGGGCAGATACGCAGTATTTT. Its translation is CASSFGADTQYF.

Concerning this clonotype itself: Likely a read error: the CDR3 ends without its conserved phenylalanine or tryptophan. V gene TRBV20-1 combines with J gene TRBJ2-2; 10 nucleotides match TRBD2. Germline values: CDR1 DFQATT, CDR2 SNEGSKA (reference sequence). The CDR3 covers 18 residues. V was clipped by 0 bases and J by 1 base; unmatched bases: 8. The CDR3 reads CSARDHGTSAMNTGELFS. The CDR3 DNA reads TGCAGTGCTAGAGATCACGGGACTAGCGCGATGAACACCGGGGAGCTGTTTTCT.

This clonotype was seen a few times. V and J are TRBV7-6 and TRBJ2-7, with D perhaps assigned TRBD1 or TRBD2 (6 bases each). The CDR3 spans 13 residues. CDR1 is SGHVS and CDR2 is FNYEAQ in the germline V gene. The V end lost 3 bases, the J end lost 6 bases, and 12 bases lay between the germline ends. CDR3 sequence: CASSFNGGSEQYF. CDR3 sequence (DNA): TGTGCCAGCAGCTTCAACGGGGGCAGCGAGCAGTACTTC.

At least ten counts were recorded for this clonotype. V gene TRBV9 combines with J gene TRBJ2-6; D gene unclear. Germline CDR1 is SGDLS and CDR2 is YYNGEE. The CDR3 consists of 15 residues. The V end lost 0 bases, the J end lost 4 bases, and 8 bases lay between the germline ends. The CDR3 loop reads CASSVAGNGANVLTF. CDR3 nucleotides: TGTGCCAGCAGCGTAGCTGGGAACGGGGCCAACGTCCTGACTTTC. The full variable domain, completed using reference TRBV9 and TRBJ2-6, is DSGVTQTPKHLITATGQRVTLRCSPRSGDLSVYWYQQSLDQGLQFLIQYYNGEERAKGNILERFSAQQFPDLHSELNLSSLELGDSALYFCASSVAGNGANVLTFGAGSRLTVL.

The CDR3, as DNA: TGTGCCAGTAGTCTCCACACCGTAGGTAGAGATACGCAGTATTTT. It translates to CASSLHTVGRDTQYF. This sequence joins TRBV19 and TRBJ2-3; D uncertain. The CDR3 totals 15 residues. Trimming cost V 5 bases and J 5 bases, with 17 bases left between them. Per germline, CDR1 LNHDA and CDR2 SQIVND (reference sequence).

This clonotype has at least ten counts. CDR3 in DNA: TGTGCCACCAGCCAGGGGACTAGCGGGACTGGGGTGTACAATGAGCAGTTCTTC. Amino acids: CATSQGTSGTGVYNEQFF. The chain combines TRBV24-1 with TRBJ2-1, with 13 positions matching TRBD2. CDR3 length: 18 amino acids. V lost 7 bases, J lost 4 bases, and 12 bases stayed unmatched. The V gene's germline CDR1 is KGHDR and CDR2 SFDVKD.

Many counts were recorded for this clonotype. The chain employs TRBV29-1 and TRBJ1-6; possible D gene TRBD1, 6 bases. The CDR3 has 15 amino acids. V shed 6 bases and J shed 6 bases, with 18 bases lying between them. Looked up from germline, CDR1 is SQVTM and CDR2 is ANQGSEA. CDR3 sequence reads: CSVRDTGIPNSPLHF. Here the CDR3 DNA reads TGCAGCGTCAGGGACACCGGGATTCCTAATTCACCCCTCCACTTT.